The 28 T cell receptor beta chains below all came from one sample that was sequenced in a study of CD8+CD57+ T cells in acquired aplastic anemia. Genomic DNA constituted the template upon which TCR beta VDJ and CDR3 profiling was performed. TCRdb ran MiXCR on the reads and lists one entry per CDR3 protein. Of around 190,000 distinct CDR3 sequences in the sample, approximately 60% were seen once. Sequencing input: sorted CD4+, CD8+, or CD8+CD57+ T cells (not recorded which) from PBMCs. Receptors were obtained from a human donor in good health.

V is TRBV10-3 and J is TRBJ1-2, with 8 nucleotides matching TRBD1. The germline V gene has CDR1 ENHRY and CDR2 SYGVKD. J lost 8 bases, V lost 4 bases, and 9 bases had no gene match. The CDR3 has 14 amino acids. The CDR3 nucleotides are TGTGCCATCAGTGGGTCAGGGGGCTGGAAAGGCTACACCTTC. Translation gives CAISGSGGWKGYTF.

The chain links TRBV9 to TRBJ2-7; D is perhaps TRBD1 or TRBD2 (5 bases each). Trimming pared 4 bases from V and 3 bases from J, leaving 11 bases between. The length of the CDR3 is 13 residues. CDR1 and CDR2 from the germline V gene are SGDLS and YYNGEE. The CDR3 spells CASSLGRLYEQYV. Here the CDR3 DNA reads TGTGCCAGCAGCTTGGGACGCCTCTACGAGCAGTACGTC.

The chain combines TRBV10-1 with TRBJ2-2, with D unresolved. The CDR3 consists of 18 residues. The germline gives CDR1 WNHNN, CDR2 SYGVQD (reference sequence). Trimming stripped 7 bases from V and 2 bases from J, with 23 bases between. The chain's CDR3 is CASTTPPGSFTNTGELFF. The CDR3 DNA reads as TGCGCCAGCACCACTCCTCCCGGCTCATTCACCAACACCGGGGAGCTGTTTTTT.

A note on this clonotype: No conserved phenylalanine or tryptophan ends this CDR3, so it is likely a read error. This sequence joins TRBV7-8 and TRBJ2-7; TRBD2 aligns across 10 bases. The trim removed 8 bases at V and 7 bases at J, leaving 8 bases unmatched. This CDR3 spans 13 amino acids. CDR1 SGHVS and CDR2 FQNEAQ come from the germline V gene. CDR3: CASGSAGGYEQYL. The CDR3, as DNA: TGTGCCAGCGGCTCAGCGGGGGGGTATGAGCAGTACCTC.

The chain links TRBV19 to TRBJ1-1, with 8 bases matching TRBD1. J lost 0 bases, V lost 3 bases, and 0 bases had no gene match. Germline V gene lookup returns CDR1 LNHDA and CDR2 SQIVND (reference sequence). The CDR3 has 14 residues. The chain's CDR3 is CASSMDRVNTEAFF. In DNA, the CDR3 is TGTGCCAGTAGTATGGACAGGGTGAACACTGAAGCTTTCTTT.

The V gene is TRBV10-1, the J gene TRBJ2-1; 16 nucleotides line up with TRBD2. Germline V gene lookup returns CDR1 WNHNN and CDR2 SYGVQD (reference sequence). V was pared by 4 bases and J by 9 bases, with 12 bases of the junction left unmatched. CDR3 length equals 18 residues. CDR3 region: CASSAPGLAGGRRGEQFF. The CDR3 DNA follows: TGCGCCAGCAGTGCACCGGGACTAGCGGGGGGGCGGCGGGGTGAGCAGTTCTTC.

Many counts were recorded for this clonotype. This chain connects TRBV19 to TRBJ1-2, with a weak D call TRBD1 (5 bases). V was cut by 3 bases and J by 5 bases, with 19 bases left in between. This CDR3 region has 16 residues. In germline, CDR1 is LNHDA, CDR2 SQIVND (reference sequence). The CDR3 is CASSIAPGIGGYGYTF. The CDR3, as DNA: TGTGCCAGTAGTATCGCCCCCGGGATCGGGGGTTATGGCTACACCTTC.

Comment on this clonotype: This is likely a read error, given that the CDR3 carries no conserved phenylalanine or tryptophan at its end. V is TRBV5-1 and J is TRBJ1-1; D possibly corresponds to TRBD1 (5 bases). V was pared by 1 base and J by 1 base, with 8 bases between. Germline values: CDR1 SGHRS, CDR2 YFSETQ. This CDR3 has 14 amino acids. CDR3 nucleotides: TGCGCCAGCAGCTTGTGGGACGCGAACACTGAAGCTTTCCTT. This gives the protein CASSLWDANTEAFL.

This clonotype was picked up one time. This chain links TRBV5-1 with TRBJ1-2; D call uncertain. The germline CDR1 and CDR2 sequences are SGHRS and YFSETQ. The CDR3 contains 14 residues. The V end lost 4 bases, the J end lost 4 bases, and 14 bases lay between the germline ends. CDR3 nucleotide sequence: TGCGCCAGCAGCATCAGGACGGACGGCTATGGCTACACCTTC. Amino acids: CASSIRTDGYGYTF.

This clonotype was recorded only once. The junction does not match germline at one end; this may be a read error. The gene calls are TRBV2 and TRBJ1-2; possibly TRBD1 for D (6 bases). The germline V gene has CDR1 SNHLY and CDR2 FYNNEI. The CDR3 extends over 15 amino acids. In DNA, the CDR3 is TGTGCCAGCAGTTCAAGCACTACAGGGCTCGGTGGCTACATCTTC. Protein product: CASSSSTTGLGGYIF. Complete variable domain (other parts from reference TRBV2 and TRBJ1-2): EPEVTQTPSHQVTQMGQEVILRCVPISNHLYFYWYRQILGQKVEFLVSFYNNEISEKSEIFDDQFSVERPDGSNFTLKIRSTKLEDSAMYFCASSSSTTGLGGYIFGSGTRLTVV.

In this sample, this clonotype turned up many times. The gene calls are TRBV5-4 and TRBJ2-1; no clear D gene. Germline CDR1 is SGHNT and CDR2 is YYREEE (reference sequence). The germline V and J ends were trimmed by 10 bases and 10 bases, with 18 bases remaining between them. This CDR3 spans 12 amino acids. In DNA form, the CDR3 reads TGTGCCTTCCGGGCCGGCGCTGCAGAGCAGTTCTTC. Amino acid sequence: CAFRAGAAEQFF.

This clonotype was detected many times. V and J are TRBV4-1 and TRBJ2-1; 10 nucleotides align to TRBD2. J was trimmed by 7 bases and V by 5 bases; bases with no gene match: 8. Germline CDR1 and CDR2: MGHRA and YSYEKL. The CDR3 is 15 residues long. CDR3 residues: CASSLLEREGNEQFF. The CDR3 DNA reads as TGCGCCAGCAGCTTGCTAGAGCGGGAGGGTAATGAGCAGTTCTTC.

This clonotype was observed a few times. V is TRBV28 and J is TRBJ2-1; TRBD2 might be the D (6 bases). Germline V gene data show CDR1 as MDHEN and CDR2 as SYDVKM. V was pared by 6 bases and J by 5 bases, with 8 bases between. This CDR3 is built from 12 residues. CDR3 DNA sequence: TGTGCCAGCAGCCCGGGGGACAATGAGCAGTTCTTC. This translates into CASSPGDNEQFF.

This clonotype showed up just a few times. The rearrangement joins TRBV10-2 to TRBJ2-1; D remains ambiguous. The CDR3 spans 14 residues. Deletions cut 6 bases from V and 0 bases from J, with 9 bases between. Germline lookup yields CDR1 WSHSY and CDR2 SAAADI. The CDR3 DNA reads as TGCGCCAGCAGGGGAAGGAGCTCCTACAATGAGCAGTTCTTC. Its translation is CASRGRSSYNEQFF.

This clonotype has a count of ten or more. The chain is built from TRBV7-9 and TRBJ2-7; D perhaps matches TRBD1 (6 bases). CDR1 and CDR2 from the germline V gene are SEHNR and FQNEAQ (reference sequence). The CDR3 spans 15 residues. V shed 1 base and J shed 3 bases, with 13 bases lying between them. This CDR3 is CASSLGKGHHYEQYF. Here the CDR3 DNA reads TGTGCCAGCAGCTTAGGCAAGGGACACCACTACGAGCAGTACTTC. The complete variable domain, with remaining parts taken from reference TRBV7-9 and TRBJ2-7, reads DTGVSQNPRHKITKRGQNVTFRCDPISEHNRLYWYRQTLGQGPEFLTYFQNEAQLEKSRLLSDRFSAERPKGSFSTLEIQRTEQGDSAMYLCASSLGKGHHYEQYFGPGTRLTVT.

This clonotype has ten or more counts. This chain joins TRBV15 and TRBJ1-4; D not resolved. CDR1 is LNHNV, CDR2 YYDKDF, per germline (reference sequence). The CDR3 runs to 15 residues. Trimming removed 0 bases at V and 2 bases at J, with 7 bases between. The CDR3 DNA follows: TGTGCCACCAGCAGAGATCTACAGACTAATGAAAAACTGTTTTTT. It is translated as CATSRDLQTNEKLFF.

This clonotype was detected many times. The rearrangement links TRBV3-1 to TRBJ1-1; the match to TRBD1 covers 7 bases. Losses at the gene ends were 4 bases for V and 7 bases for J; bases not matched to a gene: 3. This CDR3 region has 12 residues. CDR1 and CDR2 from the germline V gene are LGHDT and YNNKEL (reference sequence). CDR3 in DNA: TGTGCCAGCAGCCCCTGGACAGGTGAAGCTTTCTTT. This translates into CASSPWTGEAFF. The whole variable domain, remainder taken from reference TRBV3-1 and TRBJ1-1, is DTAVSQTPKYLVTQMGNDKSIKCEQNLGHDTMYWYKQDSKKFLKIMFSYNNKELIINETVPNRFSPKSPDKAHLNLHINSLELGDSAVYFCASSPWTGEAFFGQGTRLTVV.

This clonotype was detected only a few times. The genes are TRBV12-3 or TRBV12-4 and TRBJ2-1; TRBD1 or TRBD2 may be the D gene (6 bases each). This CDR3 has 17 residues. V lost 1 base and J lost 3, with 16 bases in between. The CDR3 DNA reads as TGTGCCAGCAGTTTAGAAGCGTTGGGGGGCCTCTACAATGAGCAGTTCTTC. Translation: CASSLEALGGLYNEQFF.

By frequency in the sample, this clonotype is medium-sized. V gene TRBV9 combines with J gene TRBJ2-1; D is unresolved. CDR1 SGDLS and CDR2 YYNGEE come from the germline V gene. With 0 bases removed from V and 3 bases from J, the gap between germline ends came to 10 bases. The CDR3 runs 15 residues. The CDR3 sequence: CASSVGGSHYNEQFF. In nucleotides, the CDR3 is TGTGCCAGCAGCGTAGGTGGTAGCCACTACAATGAGCAGTTCTTC.

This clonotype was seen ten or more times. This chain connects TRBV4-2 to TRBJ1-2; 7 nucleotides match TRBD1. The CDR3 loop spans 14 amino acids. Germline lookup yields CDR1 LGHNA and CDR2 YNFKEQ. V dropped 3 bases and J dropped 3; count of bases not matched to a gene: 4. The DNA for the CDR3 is TGTGCCAGCAGCCACCCAGGGACAGACTATGGCTACACCTTC. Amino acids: CASSHPGTDYGYTF.

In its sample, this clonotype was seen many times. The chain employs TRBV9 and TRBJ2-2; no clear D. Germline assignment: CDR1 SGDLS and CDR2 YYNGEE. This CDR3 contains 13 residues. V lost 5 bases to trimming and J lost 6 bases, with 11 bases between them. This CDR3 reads CASRSVFAGELFF. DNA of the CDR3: TGTGCCAGCAGATCTGTTTTTGCCGGGGAGCTGTTTTTT.

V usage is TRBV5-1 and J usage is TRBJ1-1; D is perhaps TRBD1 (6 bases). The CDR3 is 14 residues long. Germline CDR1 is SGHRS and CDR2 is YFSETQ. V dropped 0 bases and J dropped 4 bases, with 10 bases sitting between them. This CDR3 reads CASSLEGGPTEAFF. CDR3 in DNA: TGCGCCAGCAGCTTGGAAGGGGGACCCACTGAAGCTTTCTTT.

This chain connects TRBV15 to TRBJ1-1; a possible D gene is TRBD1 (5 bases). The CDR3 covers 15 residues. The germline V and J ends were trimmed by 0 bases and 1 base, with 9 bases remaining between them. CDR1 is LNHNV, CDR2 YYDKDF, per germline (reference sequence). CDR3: CATSRDRTPNTEAFF. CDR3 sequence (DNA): TGTGCCACCAGCAGAGATCGGACACCGAACACTGAAGCTTTCTTT.

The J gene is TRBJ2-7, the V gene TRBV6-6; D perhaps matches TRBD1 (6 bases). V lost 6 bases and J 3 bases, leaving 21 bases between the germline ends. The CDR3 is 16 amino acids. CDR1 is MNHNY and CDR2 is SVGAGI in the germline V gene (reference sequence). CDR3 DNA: TGTGCCAGCAGCAATGCCGGGACACTGATAGGCTACGAGCAGTACTTC. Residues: CASSNAGTLIGYEQYF.

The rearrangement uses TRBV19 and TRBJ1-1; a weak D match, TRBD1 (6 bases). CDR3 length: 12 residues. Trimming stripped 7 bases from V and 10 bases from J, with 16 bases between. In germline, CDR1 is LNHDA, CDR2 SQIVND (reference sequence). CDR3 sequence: CASTKGGQGAFF. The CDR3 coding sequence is TGTGCCAGTACCAAGGGGGGCCAGGGAGCTTTCTTT. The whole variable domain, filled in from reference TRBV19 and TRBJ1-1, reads DGGITQSPKYLFRKEGQNVTLSCEQNLNHDAMYWYRQDPGQGLRLIYYSQIVNDFQKGDIAEGYSVSREKKESFPLTVTSAQKNPTAFYLCASTKGGQGAFFGQGTRLTVV.

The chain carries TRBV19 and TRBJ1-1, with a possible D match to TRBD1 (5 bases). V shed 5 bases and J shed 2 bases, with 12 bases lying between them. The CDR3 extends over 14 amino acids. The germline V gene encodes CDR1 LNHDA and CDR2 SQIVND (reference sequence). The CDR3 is CASSRRGGNTEAFF. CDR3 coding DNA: TGTGCCAGTAGTCGCCGGGGGGGTAACACTGAAGCTTTCTTT. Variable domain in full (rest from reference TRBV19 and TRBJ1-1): DGGITQSPKYLFRKEGQNVTLSCEQNLNHDAMYWYRQDPGQGLRLIYYSQIVNDFQKGDIAEGYSVSREKKESFPLTVTSAQKNPTAFYLCASSRRGGNTEAFFGQGTRLTVV.

This CDR3 is CASSEPGRPQHF. In nucleotides, the CDR3 is TGTGCCAGCAGTGAACCCGGCCGGCCCCAGCATTTT. V usage is TRBV2 and J usage is TRBJ1-5; D remains ambiguous. The V end lost 2 bases, the J end lost 9 bases, and 8 bases lay between the germline ends. CDR1 and CDR2 (germline): SNHLY, FYNNEI. The CDR3 is 12 residues long.

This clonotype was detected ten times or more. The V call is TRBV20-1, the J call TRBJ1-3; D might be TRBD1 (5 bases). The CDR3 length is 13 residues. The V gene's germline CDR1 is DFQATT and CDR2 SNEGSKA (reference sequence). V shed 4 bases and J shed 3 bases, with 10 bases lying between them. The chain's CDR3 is CSAKQGNGNTIYF. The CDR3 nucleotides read TGCAGTGCTAAGCAGGGCAATGGAAACACCATATATTTT.